A single sample gave rise to the 2 T cell receptor beta chains below, sequenced in a study of T cell repertoires in cytomegalovirus infection. These receptors have no identified antigens. TCRdb called the reads again in MiXCR, with one record for every CDR3 protein. The profile shows 750,000 to 900,000 distinct CDR3 sequences, about 27% of them singletons. This material consisted of cultured CD8+ T cells from PBMCs, taken from culture after CMV antigen stimulation. These receptors all stem from a human donor in good health (CMV status not recorded). Some clones in this sample may be carry-over from other donors' samples.

This rearrangement joins TRBV5-5 to TRBJ2-7, with 7 bases aligning to TRBD1. The trim removed 2 bases at V and 3 bases at J, leaving 5 bases unmatched. The V gene's germline CDR1 is SGHKS and CDR2 YYEKEE (reference sequence). CDR3 length equals 14 residues. DNA of the CDR3: TGTGCCAGCAGCTTTCGACAGGGCGACTACGAGCAGTACGTC. Translated, it gives CASSFRQGDYEQYV.

V and J are TRBV5-8 and TRBJ2-2; 7 bases agree with TRBD1. V was clipped by 4 bases and J by 4 bases; unmatched bases: 1. Germline assignment: CDR1 SGHTS and CDR2 YDEGEE. The CDR3 extends over 13 amino acids. The CDR3 bases are TGTGCCAGCAGCAGGGACAGCACCGGGGAGCTGTTTTTT. Translated: CASSRDSTGELFF.